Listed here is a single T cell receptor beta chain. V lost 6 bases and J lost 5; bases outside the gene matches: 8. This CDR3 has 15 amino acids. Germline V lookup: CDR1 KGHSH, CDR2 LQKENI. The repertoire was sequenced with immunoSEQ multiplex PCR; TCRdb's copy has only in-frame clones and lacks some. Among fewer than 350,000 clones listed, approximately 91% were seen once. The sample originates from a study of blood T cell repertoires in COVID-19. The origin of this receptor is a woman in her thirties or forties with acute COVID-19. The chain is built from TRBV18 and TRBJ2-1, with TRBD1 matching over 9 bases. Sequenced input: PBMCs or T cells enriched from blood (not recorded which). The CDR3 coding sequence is TGTGCCAGCTCCCTGGGGGACAGGGACCACAATGAGCAGTTCTTC. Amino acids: CASSLGDRDHNEQFF.